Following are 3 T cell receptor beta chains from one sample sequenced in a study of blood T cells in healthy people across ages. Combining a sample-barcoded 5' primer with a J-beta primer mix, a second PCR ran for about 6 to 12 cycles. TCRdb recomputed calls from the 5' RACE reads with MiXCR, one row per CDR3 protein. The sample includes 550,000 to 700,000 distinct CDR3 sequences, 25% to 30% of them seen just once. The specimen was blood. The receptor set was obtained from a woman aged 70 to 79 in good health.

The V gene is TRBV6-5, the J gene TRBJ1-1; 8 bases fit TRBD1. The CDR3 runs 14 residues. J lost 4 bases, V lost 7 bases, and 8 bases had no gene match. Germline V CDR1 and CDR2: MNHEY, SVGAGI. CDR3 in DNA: TGTGCCAGCAATGACAGGGGAGGAGGCACTGAAGCTTTCTTT. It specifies CASNDRGGGTEAFF.

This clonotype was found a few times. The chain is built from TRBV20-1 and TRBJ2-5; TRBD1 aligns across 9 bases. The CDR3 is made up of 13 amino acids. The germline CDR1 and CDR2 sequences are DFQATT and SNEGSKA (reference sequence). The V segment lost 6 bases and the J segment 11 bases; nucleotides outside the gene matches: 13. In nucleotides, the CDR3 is TGCAGTGCAGCGGGACAGGGACTGCGAGAGCAGTACTTC. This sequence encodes CSAAGQGLREQYF.

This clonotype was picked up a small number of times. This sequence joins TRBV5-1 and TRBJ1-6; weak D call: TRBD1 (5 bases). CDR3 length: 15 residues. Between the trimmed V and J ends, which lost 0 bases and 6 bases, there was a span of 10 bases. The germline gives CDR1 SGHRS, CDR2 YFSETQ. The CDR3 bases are TGCGCCAGCAGCTTGGGACAGCTTCTTAATTCACCCCTCCACTTT. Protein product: CASSLGQLLNSPLHF. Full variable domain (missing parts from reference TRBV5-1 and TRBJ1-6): KAGVTQTPRYLIKTRGQQVTLSCSPISGHRSVSWYQQTPGQGLQFLFEYFSETQRNKGNFPGRFSGRQFSNSRSEMNVSTLELGDSALYLCASSLGQLLNSPLHFGNGTRLTVT.